This is a list of T cell receptor beta chains from one sample in a study of post-analysis software for immune sequencing data. Using its own MiXCR run on the PCR reads, TCRdb lists one record per CDR3 protein. This table has roughly 580,000 distinct CDR3 sequences, roughly 46% appearing once. The source material was blood. All receptors derive from a girl under 18 with multiple sclerosis. The conserved cysteine and the conserved F or W are not part of the CDR3 here. The order of the fields is V gene, CDR3 length, J gene, CDR3 protein.

TRBV7-2	15	TRBJ2-5	ASSRSPLRGGRETQY
TRBV5-1	13	TRBJ2-2	ASSLAASRVGELF
TRBV7-2	12	TRBJ2-1	ASSLRDGTREQF
TRBV14	11	-	ASSQDWGIEQY
TRBV11-2	13	TRBJ2-5	ASSIGGGLGETQY
TRBV29-1	11	TRBJ1-1	SVTGLSNTEAF
TRBV5-6	13	TRBJ1-5	ASSFFELSDQPQH
TRBV5-1	13	TRBJ2-1	ASSLGTFIYNEQF
TRBV6-5	13	TRBJ2-5	ASSGLSSWEETQY
TRBV11-3	12	TRBJ2-7	ASRGTGLTNEQY
TRBV12-3/TRBV12-4	11	TRBJ2-7	ASSTDSRGEQY
TRBV10-1	13	TRBJ2-7	ASSEVREPSYEQY
TRBV11-3	12	TRBJ2-1	ASATRGSGYEQF
TRBV20-1	12	TRBJ2-5	SASSFAGAETQY
TRBV24-1	12	TRBJ2-3	ATSDWTGTDTQY
TRBV7-9	12	TRBJ1-6	ASSEGQGSSPLH
TRBV30	12	TRBJ2-3	AWRFAGLTDTQY
TRBV9	12	TRBJ2-7	ASSVEIGSGEQY
TRBV5-5	15	TRBJ1-6	ASSLARKRTGGSPLH
TRBV3-1	14	TRBJ2-2	ASSQARREGPGELF
TRBV7-9	11	TRBJ2-5	ASRPKREETQY
TRBV7-3	12	TRBJ2-3	ASSLRESTDTQY
TRBV20-1	10	TRBJ2-3	SAAAGTDTQY
TRBV5-1	10	TRBJ2-7	ASGLNLYEQY
TRBV4-1	19	TRBJ2-4	ASTLGRLAGPSRSAKNIQY
TRBV6-1	16	TRBJ2-7	ATARMSGTSGRLGEQY
TRBV3-1	12	TRBJ2-7	ASSLGQFSYEQY
TRBV7-9	12	TRBJ2-7	ASSLVQSPYEQY
TRBV13	14	TRBJ2-7	ASSRRSYSGRYEQY
TRBV20-1	11	TRBJ2-7	SARELAGYEQY
TRBV3-1	12	TRBJ2-5	ASGPSGARETQY
TRBV15	14	TRBJ2-1	ATSGDGTRDYNEQF
TRBV7-9	13	TRBJ2-1	ASSLRGTGMDEQF
TRBV12-3/TRBV12-4	9	TRBJ1-2	ASSLGRGYT
TRBV10-3	14	TRBJ2-7	AISESRTGGIHEQY
TRBV29-1	14	TRBJ2-1	SVEDGALSSYNEQF
TRBV30	11	-	AWSVDRGNEQY
TRBV4-1	13	TRBJ2-4	ASSQVWVAKNIQY
TRBV6-5	12	TRBJ2-5	ASRVRRLGETQY
TRBV25-1	14	TRBJ1-1	ASSEYWNEGNTEAF
TRBV20-1	15	TRBJ2-4	SARGLAGAVTKNIQY
TRBV7-9	11	TRBJ2-1	ASRRREDYEQF
TRBV7-2	12	TRBJ2-5	ASSLAPGAETQY
TRBV6-1	11	TRBJ2-5	ASSRGLGNEQY
TRBV2	11	TRBJ2-5	ASSEPGGETQY
TRBV12-3/TRBV12-4	10	TRBJ2-7	ASSSVAYEQY
TRBV2	10	-	AGRGLADEQY
TRBV24-1	17	TRBJ2-3	ATSDFGTGGTLTGDTQY
TRBV20-1	9	TRBJ1-1	SARDLSEAF
TRBV12-3/TRBV12-4	12	TRBJ1-1	ASSLSLGNTEAF
TRBV28	14	TRBJ2-7	ASSQIRLDSSYEQY
TRBV27	14	TRBJ2-7	ASSPFVRASSYEQY
TRBV20-1	12	TRBJ2-1	SATPGTGGVEQF